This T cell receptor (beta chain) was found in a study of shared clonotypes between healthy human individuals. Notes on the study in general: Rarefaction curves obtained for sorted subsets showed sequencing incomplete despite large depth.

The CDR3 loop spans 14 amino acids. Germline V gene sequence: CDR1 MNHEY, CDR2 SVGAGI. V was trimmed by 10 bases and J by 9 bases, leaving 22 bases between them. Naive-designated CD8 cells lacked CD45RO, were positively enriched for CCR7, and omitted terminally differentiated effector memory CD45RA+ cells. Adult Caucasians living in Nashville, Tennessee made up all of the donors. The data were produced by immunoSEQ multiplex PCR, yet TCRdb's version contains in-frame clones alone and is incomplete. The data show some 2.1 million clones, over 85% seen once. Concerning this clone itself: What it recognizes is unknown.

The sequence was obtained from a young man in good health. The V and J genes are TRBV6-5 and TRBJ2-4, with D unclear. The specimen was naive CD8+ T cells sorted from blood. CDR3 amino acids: CATGDRVGWAIQYF. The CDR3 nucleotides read TGTGCCACCGGAGATAGGGTGGGTTGGGCCATTCAGTACTTC.